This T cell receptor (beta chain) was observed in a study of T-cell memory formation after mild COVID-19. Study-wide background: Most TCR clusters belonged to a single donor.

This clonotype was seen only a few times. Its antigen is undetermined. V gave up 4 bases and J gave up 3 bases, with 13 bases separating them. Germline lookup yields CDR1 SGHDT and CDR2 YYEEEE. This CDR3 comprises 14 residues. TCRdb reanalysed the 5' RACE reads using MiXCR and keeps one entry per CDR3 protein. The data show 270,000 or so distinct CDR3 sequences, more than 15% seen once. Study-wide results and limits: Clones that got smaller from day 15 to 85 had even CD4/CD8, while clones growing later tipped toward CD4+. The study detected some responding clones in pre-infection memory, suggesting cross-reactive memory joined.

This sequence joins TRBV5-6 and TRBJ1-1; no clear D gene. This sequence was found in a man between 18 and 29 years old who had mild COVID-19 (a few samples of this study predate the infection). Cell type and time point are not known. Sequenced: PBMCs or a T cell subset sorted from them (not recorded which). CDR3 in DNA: TGTGCCAGCAGCCCGACCTCCTCGGACACTGAAGCTTTCTTT. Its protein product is CASSPTSSDTEAFF.